Presented here are 5 T cell receptor beta chains from one specimen sequenced in a study of technical replicates of blood from a few donors. Data came from immunoSEQ multiplex PCR; TCRdb stores just in-frame clones and leaves some out. Among approximately 81,000 clones listed, 80% to 90% were seen once. The specimen was PBMCs. Every receptor here comes from a human donor in good health. Some clones in this sample may be carry-over from other donors' samples.

About this clone itself: One junction end does not reproduce the germline sequence, and a read error may be involved. The chain has TRBV7-8 and TRBJ1-5, with TRBD1 matching 10 bases. Germline CDR1 and CDR2: SGHVS and FQNEAQ. The CDR3 loop spans 16 amino acids. In DNA form, the CDR3 reads TGTGCCAGCAGCGCCGGACAGGGGGTCAGCAGTCAGCCCCAGCATTTT. It translates to CASSAGQGVSSQPQHF.

The chain carries TRBV7-9 and TRBJ1-2; D not certain. The CDR3 extends over 14 amino acids. CDR1 is SEHNR and CDR2 is FQNEAQ in the germline V gene (reference sequence). V lost 1 base and J lost 6, with 12 bases in between. CDR3 amino acids: CASSLVGWSDGYTF. CDR3 nucleotides: TGTGCCAGCAGCTTAGTGGGCTGGTCGGATGGCTACACCTTC. Looking up the rest from reference TRBV7-9 and TRBJ1-2 gives the full variable domain: DTGVSQNPRHKITKRGQNVTFRCDPISEHNRLYWYRQTLGQGPEFLTYFQNEAQLEKSRLLSDRFSAERPKGSFSTLEIQRTEQGDSAMYLCASSLVGWSDGYTFGSGTRLTVV.

CDR3 nucleotides: TGTGCCAGCAGCTTAGAGTCCGGTCTAGCGGGGGACAATGAGCAGTTCTTC. Translated, it gives CASSLESGLAGDNEQFF. V and J are TRBV11-1 and TRBJ2-1, with 10 bases that match TRBD2. Per germline, CDR1 SGHAT and CDR2 FQDESV (reference sequence). The CDR3 consists of 17 residues. V was pared by 1 base and J by 5 bases, with 8 bases of the junction left unmatched.

This chain uses TRBV19 with TRBJ1-5; no clear D gene. V lost 5 bases and J 10 bases, leaving 18 bases between the germline ends. The V gene's germline CDR1 is LNHDA and CDR2 SQIVND (reference sequence). This CDR3 is built from 14 residues. The CDR3 region has the DNA TGTGCCAGTAGTGCCAGAGGAACCATCAGCCCCCAGCATTTT. This encodes CASSARGTISPQHF.

This chain's CDR3 is CAISDPDTGIGSGELFF. CDR3 bases: TGTGCCATCAGTGACCCAGACACAGGGATCGGGTCCGGGGAGCTGTTTTTT. This sequence joins TRBV10-3 and TRBJ2-2; maybe TRBD1 (6 bases). The CDR3 is 17 amino acids. Germline V gene data show CDR1 as ENHRY and CDR2 as SYGVKD. V was pared by 3 bases and J by 6 bases, with 20 bases between.